The 17 T cell receptor beta chains reported below all come from one sample, sequenced in a study of blood T cell repertoires in COVID-19. The method was immunoSEQ multiplex PCR; TCRdb's version includes in-frame clones alone and lacks a portion of them. There are 70,000 to 90,000 clones in the sample; around 78% occur only once, and around a sixth lies in the top ten. The sequenced sample was peripheral blood. The receptors come from a woman aged 80 or older with acute or convalescent COVID-19.

The genes are TRBV12-3 or TRBV12-4 and TRBJ2-5, with D possibly TRBD1 on 6 matching bases. V lost 2 bases to trimming and J lost 4 bases, with 8 bases between them. The CDR3 loop spans 13 amino acids. CDR3 DNA: TGTGCCAGCAGTTTACGGACAGTAGAGACCCAGTACTTC. Amino acid sequence: CASSLRTVETQYF.

The chain is built from TRBV11-3 and TRBJ1-1; no reliable D call. The CDR3 is made up of 13 amino acids. CDR1 and CDR2 (germline): SGHNT, YENEEA. V lost 3 bases, J lost 2 bases, and 7 bases lay in between. DNA of the CDR3: TGTGCCAGCAGCTTCCAACTAAACACTGAAGCTTTCTTT. Amino acids: CASSFQLNTEAFF.

The chain has TRBV2 and TRBJ1-2; 7 positions agree with TRBD1. The CDR3 is 14 amino acids. After removal of 5 bases from V and 5 bases from J, the junction contained 8 bases not matched to a gene. Germline V gives CDR1 SNHLY, CDR2 FYNNEI. This CDR3 reads CASSPTGYRYGYTF. CDR3 sequence (DNA): TGTGCCAGCAGTCCGACAGGGTATCGGTATGGCTACACCTTC.

This rearrangement joins TRBV30 to TRBJ1-2; 10 bases fit TRBD1. The CDR3 length is 16 residues. J gave up 8 bases and V 0 bases, and 12 bases lay outside the gene matches. In germline, CDR1 is GTSNPN, CDR2 SVGIG (reference sequence). In DNA form, the CDR3 reads TGTGCCTGGAGTGTGGACGGGACAGGGGCAATCTGGGGCTACACCTTC. Translation gives CAWSVDGTGAIWGYTF.

The rearrangement joins TRBV11-3 to TRBJ2-7, with 10 bases aligning to TRBD2. After removal of 4 bases from V and 0 bases from J, the junction contained 3 bases not matched to a gene. The CDR3 runs 15 residues. The germline V gene has CDR1 SGHNT and CDR2 YENEEA. The DNA for the CDR3 is TGTGCCAGCAGCTCACTAGCGGGGCCCTCCTACGAGCAGTACTTC. This sequence encodes CASSSLAGPSYEQYF.

CDR3 protein: CASSLWGANEKLFF. Here the CDR3 DNA reads TGTGCCAGCAGCTTGTGGGGGGCTAATGAAAAACTGTTTTTT. The chain joins TRBV5-4 to TRBJ1-4, with D perhaps matching TRBD1 (5 bases). Germline CDR1 and CDR2: SGHNT and YYREEE (reference sequence). V gave up 1 base and J gave up 3 bases, with 7 bases separating them. The CDR3 is 14 amino acids. The full variable domain, its missing parts supplied by reference TRBV5-4 and TRBJ1-4, is ETGVTQSPTHLIKTRGQQVTLRCSSQSGHNTVSWYQQALGQGPQFIFQYYREEENGRGNFPPRFSGLQFPNYSSELNVNALELDDSALYLCASSLWGANEKLFFGSGTQLSVL.

This chain links TRBV19 with TRBJ2-3; perhaps TRBD2 as D (6 bases). In germline, CDR1 is LNHDA, CDR2 SQIVND (reference sequence). CDR3 length: 14 amino acids. Trimming took off 7 bases at V and 7 bases at J, with 18 bases between the two ends. This chain's CDR3 is CASKDGGLTNTQYF. CDR3 sequence (DNA): TGTGCCAGTAAGGACGGGGGTCTTACAAATACGCAGTATTTT.

This chain connects TRBV28 to TRBJ1-5, with 9 positions matching TRBD1. This CDR3 contains 16 residues. Trimming at V came to 4 bases and at J to 0 bases, leaving 4 bases not matched to a gene. CDR1 MDHEN and CDR2 SYDVKM come from the germline V gene. CDR3 DNA: TGTGCCAGCAGTTCCCCGGGACAGGGTAGCAATCAGCCCCAGCATTTT. Its protein product is CASSSPGQGSNQPQHF.

The chain links TRBV19 to TRBJ1-1; D not resolved. The CDR3 is 18 residues long. Germline assignment: CDR1 LNHDA and CDR2 SQIVND (reference sequence). Trimming cost V 5 bases and J 4 bases, with 26 bases left between them. The CDR3 protein is CASSSTPGDQRRGTEAFF. The CDR3 DNA reads TGTGCCAGTAGTTCCACACCGGGAGACCAACGCAGAGGCACTGAAGCTTTCTTT.

This clone was detected only a few times. The genes are TRBV6-4 and TRBJ2-3; TRBD2 agrees at 10 bases. The CDR3 is made up of 16 amino acids. Looked up from germline, CDR1 is MRHNA and CDR2 is SNTAGT. J gave up 2 bases and V 4 bases, and 6 bases lay outside the gene matches. The CDR3 is CASSASAGGPTDTQYF. The DNA of the CDR3 is TGTGCCAGCAGTGCCTCAGCGGGAGGGCCCACAGATACGCAGTATTTT.

The chain uses TRBV19 and TRBJ1-5; tentative D call: TRBD1 (5 bases). Germline V gene data show CDR1 as LNHDA and CDR2 as SQIVND (reference sequence). The CDR3 length is 15 residues. Deletions cut 9 bases from V and 7 bases from J, with 22 bases between. Written as DNA, the CDR3 is TGTGCCAGCACTCTTGTTGGCGACAGTCGGCAGCCCCAGCATTTT. Amino acids: CASTLVGDSRQPQHF.

This clone occurred a few times. V gene TRBV10-1 combines with J gene TRBJ2-7; D remains ambiguous. Germline loops: CDR1 WNHNN, CDR2 SYGVQD (reference sequence). Trimming pared 4 bases from V and 4 bases from J, leaving 8 bases between. This CDR3 region has 12 residues. CDR3 region: CASSAQEYEQYF. The CDR3, as DNA: TGCGCCAGCAGTGCTCAGGAATACGAGCAGTACTTC.

V usage is TRBV5-5 and J usage is TRBJ1-5; D is possibly TRBD1 (5 bases). V was pared by 0 bases and J by 6 bases, with 7 bases between. The CDR3 contains 13 residues. Germline lookup yields CDR1 SGHKS and CDR2 YYEKEE (reference sequence). The CDR3 sequence: CASSLGGLQPQHF. The CDR3 coding sequence is TGTGCCAGCAGCTTGGGGGGCCTTCAGCCCCAGCATTTT.

The rearrangement uses TRBV18 and TRBJ1-6; 7 nucleotides line up with TRBD1. V was pared by 3 bases and J by 5 bases, with 7 bases of the junction left unmatched. Germline V lookup: CDR1 KGHSH, CDR2 LQKENI. This CDR3 comprises 16 residues. The CDR3 sequence is CASSPAGQLNNSPLHF. The CDR3 DNA reads as TGTGCCAGCTCACCGGCGGGACAGCTAAATAATTCACCCCTCCACTTT.

The V gene is TRBV12-3 or TRBV12-4, the J gene TRBJ2-1, with D hard to call. V gave up 7 bases and J gave up 4 bases, with 5 bases separating them. The CDR3 totals 11 residues. DNA of the CDR3: TGTGCCAGCAAGGAGTACAATGAGCAGTTCTTC. Its translation: CASKEYNEQFF.

The chain recombines TRBV9 with TRBJ1-2; the D is unclear. The CDR3 is 14 residues long. Germline CDR1 is SGDLS and CDR2 is YYNGEE. V lost 4 bases, J lost 4 bases, and 14 bases lay in between. CDR3 bases: TGTGCCAGCAGCCCCGGCGGGGAGAGCTATGGCTACACCTTC. It specifies CASSPGGESYGYTF. Drawing the rest from reference TRBV9 and TRBJ1-2, the complete variable domain is DSGVTQTPKHLITATGQRVTLRCSPRSGDLSVYWYQQSLDQGLQFLIQYYNGEERAKGNILERFSAQQFPDLHSELNLSSLELGDSALYFCASSPGGESYGYTFGSGTRLTVV.

The chain has TRBV12-3 or TRBV12-4 and TRBJ1-1; D not certain. V lost 7 bases to trimming and J lost 1 base, with 10 bases between them. This CDR3 comprises 13 residues. The CDR3 DNA reads as TGTGCCAGCAATTCCTATGGGAACACTGAAGCTTTCTTT. It encodes CASNSYGNTEAFF.